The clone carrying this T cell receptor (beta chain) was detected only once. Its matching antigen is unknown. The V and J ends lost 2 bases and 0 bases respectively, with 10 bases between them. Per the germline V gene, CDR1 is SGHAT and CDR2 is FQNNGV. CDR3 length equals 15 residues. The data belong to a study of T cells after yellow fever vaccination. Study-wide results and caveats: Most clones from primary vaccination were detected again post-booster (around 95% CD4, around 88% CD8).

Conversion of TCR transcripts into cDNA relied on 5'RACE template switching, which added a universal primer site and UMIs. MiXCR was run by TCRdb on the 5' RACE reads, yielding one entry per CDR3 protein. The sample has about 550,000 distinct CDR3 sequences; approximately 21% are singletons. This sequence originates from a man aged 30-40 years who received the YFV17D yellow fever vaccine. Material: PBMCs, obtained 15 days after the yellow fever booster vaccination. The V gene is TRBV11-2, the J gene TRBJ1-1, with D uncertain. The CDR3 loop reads CASSLLGALNTEAFF. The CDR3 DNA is TGTGCCAGCAGCTTATTAGGTGCGTTGAACACTGAAGCTTTCTTT.